These 18 T cell receptor beta chains were all obtained from the same sample, sequenced in a study of shared clonotypes between healthy human individuals. Produced via immunoSEQ multiplex PCR; TCRdb's table is partial and in-frame only. The top ten hold over 0.12% of the sample, which has about 2.4 million clones, roughly 92% seen once. Material for sequencing was naive CD4+ T cells sorted from blood. Stated subset: CD45RA+ positively selected. The receptors stem from a man younger than 35 in good health.

This chain joins TRBV7-2 and TRBJ2-7; 11 positions agree with TRBD2. The germline gives CDR1 SGHTA, CDR2 FQGNSA. V dropped 5 bases and J dropped 0; count of bases not matched to a gene: 9. The CDR3 has 17 residues. As DNA, the CDR3 is TGTGCCAGCAGCCCCTATGGGACTAGCGGTAGCTCCTACGAGCAGTACTTC. Amino acids: CASSPYGTSGSSYEQYF.

V gene TRBV19 combines with J gene TRBJ2-2; D is perhaps TRBD1 or TRBD2 (5 bases each). The CDR3 runs 15 residues. Trimming left V 4 bases short and J 8 bases short, with 17 bases between. Germline V gene lookup returns CDR1 LNHDA and CDR2 SQIVND (reference sequence). The CDR3 coding sequence is TGTGCCAGTAGTAGAGCAGGGACCACGGAGGGGGAGCTGTTTTTT. Its protein product is CASSRAGTTEGELFF.

This clone was seen a single time. The chain combines TRBV5-1 with TRBJ1-1; D gene uncertain. V gave up 2 bases and J gave up 0 bases, with 17 bases separating them. Germline V gene sequence: CDR1 SGHRS, CDR2 YFSETQ. CDR3 length: 17 residues. The CDR3 sequence is CASSLRPEPPMNTEAFF. The CDR3 nucleotides are TGCGCCAGCAGCTTACGGCCAGAACCGCCAATGAACACTGAAGCTTTCTTT.

The chain couples TRBV14 to TRBJ2-7; D call uncertain. The V and J ends lost 5 bases and 5 bases respectively, with 16 bases between them. Germline CDR1 and CDR2: SGHDN and FVKESK. The length of the CDR3 is 14 residues. The CDR3 sequence: CASSDWGFRNEQYF. CDR3 nucleotides: TGTGCCAGCAGCGATTGGGGATTTAGGAACGAGCAGTACTTC.

This chain joins TRBV4-3 and TRBJ2-7; no definite D call. The CDR3 extends over 14 amino acids. CDR1 and CDR2 (germline): LGHNA, YSLEER. Trimming stripped 3 bases from V and 1 base from J, with 10 bases between. The CDR3 sequence: CASSQLQRSYEQYF. CDR3 coding DNA: TGCGCCAGCAGCCAGCTACAGAGATCCTACGAGCAGTACTTC.

V and J are TRBV29-1 and TRBJ2-7; D gene uncertain. Per germline, CDR1 SQVTM and CDR2 ANQGSEA. Trimming took 6 bases from V and 0 from J, leaving 21 bases between them. This CDR3 is 16 amino acids long. Here the CDR3 DNA reads TGCAGCGTCACGCCCCTGGGAAGGGAACTCTCCTACGAGCAGTACTTC. Encoded protein: CSVTPLGRELSYEQYF.

This chain uses TRBV10-3 with TRBJ2-7, with D uncertain. The CDR3 has 14 amino acids. Germline V lookup: CDR1 ENHRY, CDR2 SYGVKD. Trimming shortened V by 0 bases and J by 3 bases, and 9 bases separated the two germline ends. CDR3 DNA sequence: TGTGCCATCAGTGAGTCATCCTCGCTCTACGAGCAGTACTTC. Translating it yields CAISESSSLYEQYF.

The V and J genes are TRBV10-1 and TRBJ1-2; no definite D call. The germline gives CDR1 WNHNN, CDR2 SYGVQD (reference sequence). Trimming removed 0 bases from V and 7 bases from J, with 9 bases in between. The CDR3 totals 13 residues. The CDR3 loop is CASSESPVGGYTF. DNA for the CDR3: TGCGCCAGCAGTGAGTCGCCAGTGGGTGGCTACACCTTC.

This chain joins TRBV27 and TRBJ2-5; 8 nucleotides agree with TRBD2. Germline V lookup: CDR1 MNHEY, CDR2 SMNVEV (reference sequence). The V gene end was trimmed by 1 base and the J gene end by 4 bases; junction bases not matched to a gene: 5. CDR3 length: 15 amino acids. CDR3 loop: CASSLYGGALETQYF. CDR3 DNA sequence: TGTGCCAGCAGTTTATACGGGGGGGCTTTAGAGACCCAGTACTTC.

The gene calls are TRBV7-9 and TRBJ2-5, with D maybe TRBD1 (6 bases). The CDR3 consists of 14 residues. Germline-derived CDR1 and CDR2 are SEHNR and FQNEAQ (reference sequence). Trimming took 2 bases from V and 5 from J, leaving 12 bases between them. The CDR3 coding sequence is TGTGCCAGCAGCTTATTGGGGGCTACGGAGACCCAGTACTTC. Protein: CASSLLGATETQYF.

With regard to this clone: This specimen includes other DNA sequences encoding the same CDR3. This chain links TRBV7-2 with TRBJ2-5; no reliable D call. V lost 3 bases and J 4 bases, leaving 6 bases between the germline ends. Germline V gives CDR1 SGHTA, CDR2 FQGNSA. There are 12 residues in the CDR3. This CDR3 is CASSLSRETQYF. The CDR3 DNA reads as TGTGCCAGCAGCTTGAGTCGAGAGACCCAGTACTTC.

This clone has just a few counts. The identical CDR3 is also encoded by other nucleotide sequences in the sample. The J gene is TRBJ2-7, the V gene TRBV5-4; no clear D gene. V gave up 0 bases and J gave up 1 base, with 5 bases separating them. CDR1 SGHNT and CDR2 YYREEE come from the germline V gene (reference sequence). The CDR3 has 13 amino acids. The CDR3 sequence is CASSLGQSYEQYF. The CDR3 DNA sequence: TGTGCCAGCAGCTTGGGACAATCCTACGAGCAGTACTTC.

This clone was observed once. V and J are TRBV19 and TRBJ1-1; maybe TRBD1 (5 bases). The V gene lost 1 base and the J gene lost 7 bases, with 13 bases spanning the gap. This CDR3 has 14 residues. Per germline, CDR1 LNHDA and CDR2 SQIVND (reference sequence). CDR3 sequence (DNA): TGTGCCAGTAGTATAGGCCCGGGGCCAAGTGAAGCTTTCTTT. Translating it yields CASSIGPGPSEAFF.

The chain carries TRBV4-1 and TRBJ2-7; 10 bases are shared with TRBD2. In germline, CDR1 is MGHRA, CDR2 YSYEKL. This CDR3 has 16 amino acids. V lost 2 bases to trimming and J lost 2 bases; unmatched junction nucleotides: 6. CDR3 nucleotide sequence: TGCGCCAGCAGCCAATTGGGACTAGCGCCTGCCTACGAGCAGTACTTC. Translation: CASSQLGLAPAYEQYF.

The J gene is TRBJ1-5, the V gene TRBV5-1; D not resolved. Trimming pared 0 bases from V and 3 bases from J, leaving 7 bases between. CDR3 length: 14 amino acids. Germline CDR1 is SGHRS and CDR2 is YFSETQ. CDR3 DNA sequence: TGCGCCAGCAGCTTGGTGGGTGCCAATCAGCCCCAGCATTTT. The encoded protein is CASSLVGANQPQHF.

With respect to this clone: Here the CDR3 omits its conserved ending phenylalanine or tryptophan, so a read error is the likely source. It is unclear where the CDR3 begins or ends on the DNA, so no DNA is shown, and the CDR3 is as TCRdb lists it. The chain couples TRBV3-1 (or the pseudogene TRBV3-2) to TRBJ1-1; TRBD1, the table's D call, was not compared with the DNA. Germline V gene lookup returns CDR1 LGHDT and CDR2 YNNKEL (reference sequence). The CDR3 is 9 residues long, ends included. CDR3: CASSLQGPG.

The chain employs TRBV29-1 and TRBJ1-2; 10 nucleotides match TRBD1. Losses at the gene ends were 7 bases for V and 4 bases for J; bases not matched to a gene: 9. Looked up from germline, CDR1 is SQVTM and CDR2 is ANQGSEA. The CDR3 extends over 14 amino acids. In DNA, the CDR3 is TGCAGCGCTTCGCTGGACAGGGGGATCTATGGCTACACCTTC. Encoded protein: CSASLDRGIYGYTF.

V usage is TRBV7-2 and J usage is TRBJ2-5; D is perhaps TRBD2 (6 bases). Trimming removed 3 bases at V and 7 bases at J, with 12 bases between. The length of the CDR3 is 13 residues. Germline CDR1 SGHTA, CDR2 FQGNSA. CDR3 nucleotides: TGTGCCAGCAGCTTCGAGGTGGGGGGGACCCAGTACTTC. Protein sequence: CASSFEVGGTQYF.